These 7 T cell receptor beta chains were all obtained from the same sample, sequenced in a study of CD8 T cells in ankylosing spondylitis. One entry per CDR3 protein, called by TCRdb with MiXCR from the 5' RACE reads. The sample includes about 150,000 distinct CDR3 sequences, 40% to 50% of them seen just once. Specimen: synovial fluid, either unsorted or a sorted T cell fraction (not recorded which). The receptors stem from a male donor with ankylosing spondylitis.

V gene TRBV30 combines with J gene TRBJ2-1; TRBD1 aligns across 11 bases. Per the germline V gene, CDR1 is GTSNPN and CDR2 is SVGIG (reference sequence). With 2 bases clipped from V and 7 bases from J, the junction kept 7 bases outside the gene matches. The CDR3 totals 15 residues. The chain's CDR3 is CAWSQDRGPWNEQFF. CDR3 coding DNA: TGTGCCTGGAGTCAGGACAGGGGGCCTTGGAATGAGCAGTTCTTC.

This chain joins TRBV6-4 and TRBJ2-3; 7 positions agree with TRBD2. CDR3 length equals 17 residues. Trimming took 0 bases from V and 2 from J; bases not matched to a gene: 8. In germline, CDR1 is MRHNA, CDR2 SNTAGT. CDR3 DNA: TGTGCCAGCAGTGACTCGAGTCGGGGAGGGAACACAGATACGCAGTATTTT. Its translation is CASSDSSRGGNTDTQYF.

The genes are TRBV12-3 or TRBV12-4 and TRBJ1-1; D is unresolved. The CDR3 has 13 amino acids. V was trimmed by 5 bases and J by 4 bases, leaving 11 bases between them. CDR3 bases: TGTGCCAGCAGTGGTGGGCCGAGCACTGAAGCTTTCTTT. Translation: CASSGGPSTEAFF.

The chain recombines TRBV28 with TRBJ2-1; 7 bases map to TRBD2. The CDR3 spans 16 residues. J was trimmed by 1 base and V by 6 bases; bases with no gene match: 9. Germline assignment: CDR1 MDHEN and CDR2 SYDVKM. Here the CDR3 DNA reads TGTGCCAGCAGCCCGGGACTAACTCCGTCCTACAATGAGCAGTTCTTC. It codes for CASSPGLTPSYNEQFF.

The rearrangement links TRBV4-1 to TRBJ1-3; TRBD1 might be the D (5 bases). The CDR3 runs 14 residues. The germline V and J ends were trimmed by 4 bases and 0 bases, with 7 bases remaining between them. Germline assignment: CDR1 MGHRA and CDR2 YSYEKL. The CDR3 here is CASSPRGSGNTIYF. The DNA of the CDR3 is TGCGCCAGCAGCCCTAGGGGCTCTGGAAACACCATATATTTT.

The chain combines TRBV5-6 with TRBJ2-7; possibly TRBD1 or TRBD2 for D (6 bases each). The V end lost 3 bases, the J end lost 0 bases, and 22 bases lay between the germline ends. Germline-derived CDR1 and CDR2 are SGHDT and YYEEEE. This CDR3 has 18 residues. The CDR3 bases are TGTGCCAGCAGCTCCCGGGGGTGGGGACATCGAAGCTCCTACGAGCAGTACTTC. Translated, it gives CASSSRGWGHRSSYEQYF. Full variable domain (remainder filled in from reference TRBV5-6 and TRBJ2-7): DAGVTQSPTHLIKTRGQQVTLRCSPKSGHDTVSWYQQALGQGPQFIFQYYEEEERQRGNFPDRFSGHQFPNYSSELNVNALLLGDSALYLCASSSRGWGHRSSYEQYFGPGTRLTVT.

The genes are TRBV27 and TRBJ2-7; TRBD2 agrees at 8 bases. This CDR3 region has 15 residues. Per the germline V gene, CDR1 is MNHEY and CDR2 is SMNVEV (reference sequence). Germline trimming cut 1 base from V and 2 bases from J; bases unmatched to any gene: 4. DNA of the CDR3: TGTGCCAGCAGTTTATTTGGCGGGGGGACCTACGAGCAGTACTTC. It specifies CASSLFGGGTYEQYF.